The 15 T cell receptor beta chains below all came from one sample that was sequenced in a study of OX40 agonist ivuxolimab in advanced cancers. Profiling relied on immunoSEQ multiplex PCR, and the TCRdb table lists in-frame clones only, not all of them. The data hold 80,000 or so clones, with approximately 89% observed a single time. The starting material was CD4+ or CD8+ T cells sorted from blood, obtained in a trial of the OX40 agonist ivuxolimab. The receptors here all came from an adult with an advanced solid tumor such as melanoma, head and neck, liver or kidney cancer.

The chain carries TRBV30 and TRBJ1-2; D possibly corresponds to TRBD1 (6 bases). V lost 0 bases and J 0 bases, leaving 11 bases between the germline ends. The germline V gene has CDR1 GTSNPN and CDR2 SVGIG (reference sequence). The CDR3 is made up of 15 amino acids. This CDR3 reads CAWSVRRGANYGYTF. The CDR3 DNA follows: TGTGCCTGGAGTGTACGTAGGGGGGCTAACTATGGCTACACCTTC.

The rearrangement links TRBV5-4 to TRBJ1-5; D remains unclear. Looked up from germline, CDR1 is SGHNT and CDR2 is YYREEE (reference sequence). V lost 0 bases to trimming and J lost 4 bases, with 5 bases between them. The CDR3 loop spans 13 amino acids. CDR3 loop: CASSLAGNQPQHF. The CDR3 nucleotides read TGTGCCAGCAGCTTGGCCGGGAATCAGCCCCAGCATTTT.

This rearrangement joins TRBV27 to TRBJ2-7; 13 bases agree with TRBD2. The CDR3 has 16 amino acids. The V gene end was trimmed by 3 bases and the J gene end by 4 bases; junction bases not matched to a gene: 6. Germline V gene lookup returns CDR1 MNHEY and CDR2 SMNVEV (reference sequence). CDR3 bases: TGTGCCAGCAGTTTCCATGGACTAGCGGGGGAGTACGAGCAGTACTTC. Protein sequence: CASSFHGLAGEYEQYF.

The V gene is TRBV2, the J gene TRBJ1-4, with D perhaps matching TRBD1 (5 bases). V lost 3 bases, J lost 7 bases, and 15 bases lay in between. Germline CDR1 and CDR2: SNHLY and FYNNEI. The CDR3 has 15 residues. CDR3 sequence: CASSDGGGNVEKLFF. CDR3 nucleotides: TGTGCCAGCAGTGATGGGGGGGGTAATGTTGAAAAACTGTTTTTT.

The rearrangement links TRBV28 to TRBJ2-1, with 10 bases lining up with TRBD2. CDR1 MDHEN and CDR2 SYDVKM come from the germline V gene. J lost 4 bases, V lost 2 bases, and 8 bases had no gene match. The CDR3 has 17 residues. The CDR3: CASSLGASGRVYNEQFF. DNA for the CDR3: TGTGCCAGCAGTTTAGGGGCTAGCGGGAGAGTTTACAATGAGCAGTTCTTC.

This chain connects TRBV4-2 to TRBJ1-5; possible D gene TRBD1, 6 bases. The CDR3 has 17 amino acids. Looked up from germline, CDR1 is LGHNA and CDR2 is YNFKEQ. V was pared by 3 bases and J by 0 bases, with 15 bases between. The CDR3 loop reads CASSQGGQGDSNQPQHF. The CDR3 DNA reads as TGTGCCAGCAGCCAGGGGGGCCAAGGCGATAGCAATCAGCCCCAGCATTTT.

Here the CDR3 DNA reads TGTGCCAGCAGCGTATCGGGACTAGCTTACGAGCAGTACTTC. Protein product: CASSVSGLAYEQYF. The V call is TRBV9, the J call TRBJ2-7; TRBD2 aligns across 9 bases. With 1 base clipped from V and 4 bases from J, the junction kept 3 bases outside the gene matches. The CDR3 has 14 residues. CDR1 is SGDLS, CDR2 YYNGEE, per germline.

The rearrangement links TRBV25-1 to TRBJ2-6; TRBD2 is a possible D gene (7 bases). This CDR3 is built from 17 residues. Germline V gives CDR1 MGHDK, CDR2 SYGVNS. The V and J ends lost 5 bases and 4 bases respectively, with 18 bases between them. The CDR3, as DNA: TGTGCCAGCAGTACATCGAGGGGGGGACTGGGGGCCAACGTCCTGACTTTC. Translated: CASSTSRGGLGANVLTF. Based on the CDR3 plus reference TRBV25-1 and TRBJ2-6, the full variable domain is EADIYQTPRYLVIGTGKKITLECSQTMGHDKMYWYQQDPGMELHLIHYSYGVNSTEKGDLSSESTVSRIRTEHFPLTLESARPSHTSQYLCASSTSRGGLGANVLTFGAGSRLTVL.

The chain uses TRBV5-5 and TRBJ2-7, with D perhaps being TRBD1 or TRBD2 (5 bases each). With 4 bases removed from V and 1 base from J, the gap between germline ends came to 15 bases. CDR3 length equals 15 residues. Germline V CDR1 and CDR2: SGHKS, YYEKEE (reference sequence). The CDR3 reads CASSPGPTVSYEQYF. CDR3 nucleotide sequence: TGTGCCAGCAGCCCGGGGCCTACTGTTTCCTACGAGCAGTACTTC. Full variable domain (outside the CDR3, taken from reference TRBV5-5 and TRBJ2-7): DAGVTQSPTHLIKTRGQQVTLRCSPISGHKSVSWYQQVLGQGPQFIFQYYEKEERGRGNFPDRFSARQFPNYSSELNVNALLLGDSALYLCASSPGPTVSYEQYFGPGTRLTVT.

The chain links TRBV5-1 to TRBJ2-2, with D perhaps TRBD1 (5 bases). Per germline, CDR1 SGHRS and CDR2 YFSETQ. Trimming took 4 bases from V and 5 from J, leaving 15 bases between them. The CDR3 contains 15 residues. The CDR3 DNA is TGCGCCAGCAGCCTATCACAGGTCTCGACCGGGGAGCTGTTTTTT. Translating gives CASSLSQVSTGELFF.

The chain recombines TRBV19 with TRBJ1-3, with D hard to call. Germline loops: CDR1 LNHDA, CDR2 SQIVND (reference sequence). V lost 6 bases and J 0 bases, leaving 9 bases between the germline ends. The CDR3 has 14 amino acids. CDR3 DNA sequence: TGTGCCAGTAGGGAGATCTCCTCTGGAAACACCATATATTTT. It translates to CASREISSGNTIYF.

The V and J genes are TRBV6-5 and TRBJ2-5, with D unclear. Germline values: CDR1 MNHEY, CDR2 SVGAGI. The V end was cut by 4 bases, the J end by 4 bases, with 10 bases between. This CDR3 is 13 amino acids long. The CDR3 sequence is CASSFSHGETQYF. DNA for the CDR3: TGTGCCAGCAGTTTTTCCCATGGAGAGACCCAGTACTTC.

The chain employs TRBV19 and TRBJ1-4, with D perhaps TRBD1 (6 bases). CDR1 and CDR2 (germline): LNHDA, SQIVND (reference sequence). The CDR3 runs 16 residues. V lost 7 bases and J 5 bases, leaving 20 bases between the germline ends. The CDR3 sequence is CASNRLGDTKNEKLFF. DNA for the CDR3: TGTGCCAGTAACAGACTCGGGGACACCAAAAATGAAAAACTGTTTTTT. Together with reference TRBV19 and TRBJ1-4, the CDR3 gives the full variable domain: DGGITQSPKYLFRKEGQNVTLSCEQNLNHDAMYWYRQDPGQGLRLIYYSQIVNDFQKGDIAEGYSVSREKKESFPLTVTSAQKNPTAFYLCASNRLGDTKNEKLFFGSGTQLSVL.

CDR3 region: CATSFSNPGGQETQYF. In DNA, the CDR3 is TGTGCCACCAGCTTCTCAAACCCGGGGGGCCAAGAGACCCAGTACTTC. The chain links TRBV15 to TRBJ2-5; 7 positions match TRBD2. Germline-derived CDR1 and CDR2 are LNHNV and YYDKDF (reference sequence). The CDR3 extends over 16 amino acids. V was clipped by 5 bases and J by 1 base; unmatched bases: 10.

As DNA, the CDR3 is TGTGCCAGCAGGGAAAGCAGACAGGGATTGCGGGATGAAGCTTTCTTT. Residues: CASRESRQGLRDEAFF. The chain uses TRBV6-1 and TRBJ1-1, with TRBD1 matching 7 bases. Trimming removed 6 bases from V and 7 bases from J; junction bases left unmatched: 17. Germline V gene lookup returns CDR1 MNHNS and CDR2 SASEGT. This CDR3 has 16 amino acids.